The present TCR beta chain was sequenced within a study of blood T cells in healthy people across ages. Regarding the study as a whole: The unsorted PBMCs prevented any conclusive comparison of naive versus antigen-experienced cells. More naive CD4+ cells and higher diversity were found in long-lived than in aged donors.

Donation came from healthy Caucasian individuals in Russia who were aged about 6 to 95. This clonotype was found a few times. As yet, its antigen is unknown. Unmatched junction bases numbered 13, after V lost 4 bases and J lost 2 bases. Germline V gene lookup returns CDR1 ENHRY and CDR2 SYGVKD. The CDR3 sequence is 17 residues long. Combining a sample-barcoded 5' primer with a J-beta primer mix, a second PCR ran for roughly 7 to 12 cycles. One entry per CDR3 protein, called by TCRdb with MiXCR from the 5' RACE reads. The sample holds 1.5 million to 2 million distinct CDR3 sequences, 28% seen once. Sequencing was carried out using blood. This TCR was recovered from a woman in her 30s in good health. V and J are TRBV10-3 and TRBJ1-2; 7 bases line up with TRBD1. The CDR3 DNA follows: TGTGCCATCAGTGGGGGGGCCGGGACAGCAACAAACTATGGCTACACCTTC. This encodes CAISGGAGTATNYGYTF.